These T cell receptor beta chains were read from a single sample in a study of technical replicates of blood from several donors. The protocol was immunoSEQ multiplex PCR, while the TCRdb copy is restricted to in-frame clones and leaves out a portion. The table has tens of thousands of clones, nearly 98% seen once. The sequencing sample was made of T cells isolated from PBMCs. The receptors were gathered from a human donor in good health. The CDR3 runs from the conserved cysteine through the conserved F or W. A D gene is named only where the DNA matches it firmly. Size tells how often a clone was seen (once, few, many) or the class of an expanded clone, and some rows leave it out.

J gene,D gene,V gene,clone size,CDR3 DNA,CDR3 protein
TRBJ1-5,NA,TRBV19,NA,TGTGCCAGTAGTTACAGCCCCAATCAGCCCCAGCATTTT,CASSYSPNQPQHF
TRBJ2-1,NA,TRBV6-5,NA,TGTGCCAGCAGTTACTCCGGTTTTTCGCAGTTCTTC,CASSYSGFSQFF
TRBJ1-1,NA,TRBV4-1,once,TGCGCCAGCAGCCAAGAAAGAGTGGACACTGAAGCTTTCTTT,CASSQERVDTEAFF
TRBJ2-2,TRBD1,TRBV7-3,NA,TGTGCCAGCAGCCGGACAGGTACCGGGGAGCTGTTTTTT,CASSRTGTGELFF
TRBJ1-3,NA,TRBV5-4,NA,TGTGCCACCGAGGGCGGGGGGCTCGGAAACACCATATATTTT,CATEGGGLGNTIYF
TRBJ2-2,NA,TRBV6-1,NA,TGTGCCAGCAATGGACAGTACACCGGGGAGCTGTTTTTT,CASNGQYTGELFF
TRBJ2-3,NA,TRBV28,NA,TGTGCCAGTCTACAGGTGGACACCACAGATACGCAGTATTTT,CASLQVDTTDTQYF
TRBJ2-5,NA,TRBV29-1,NA,TGCAGCGTCGCGGGGGACACGTACCAAGAGACCCAGTACTTC,CSVAGDTYQETQYF
TRBJ2-1,NA,TRBV2,NA,TGTGCCAGCTCTATATCTAATGAGCAGTTCTTC,CASSISNEQFF
TRBJ1-2,NA,TRBV4-1,once,TGCGCCAGCAGCCTCAATAACGGGGGTAGCTACACCTTC,CASSLNNGGSYTF
TRBJ1-1,NA,TRBV5-1,NA,TGCGCCAGCAGCCCGGGGTTTGGGCAGACAGCTTTCTTT,CASSPGFGQTAFF
TRBJ2-7,NA,TRBV7-9,NA,TGTGCCAGCAGCCGAGCGGACTACGAGCAGTACTTC,CASSRADYEQYF
TRBJ2-1,NA,TRBV27,NA,TGTGCCAGCAGTACGACAGGTGCCGGGAATGAGCAGTTCTTC,CASSTTGAGNEQFF
TRBJ2-5,TRBD2,TRBV4-1,NA,TGCGCCAGCAGCCAAGGACTAGCGGGGGGGTGGGAGACCCAGTACTTC,CASSQGLAGGWETQYF
TRBJ1-6,NA,TRBV9,NA,TGTGCCAGCAGCTCAGGGGAGTTCCCTCTGGGCCTCCACTTT,CASSSGEFPLGLHF
TRBJ1-2,TRBD1,TRBV2,NA,TGTGCCAGGAGGACAGGGGCCCTTGCCTATGGCTACACCTTC,CARRTGALAYGYTF
TRBJ1-2,NA,TRBV30,NA,TGTGCCTGGAGAATGGGGCAGGGATGTCCATTTGGCTATGGCTACACCTTC,CAWRMGQGCPFGYGYTF
TRBJ2-1,NA,TRBV13,NA,TGTGCCAGCAGCTTAGGGAGGTTTATCGGTGAGCAGTTCTTC,CASSLGRFIGEQFF
TRBJ2-5,NA,TRBV19,NA,TGTGCCAGTAGTAGACAGCCACAAGAGACCCAGTACTTC,CASSRQPQETQYF
TRBJ2-3,TRBD1,TRBV2,NA,TGTGCCAGCAGTGCGGACAGGGTCAGCACAGATACGCAGTATTTT,CASSADRVSTDTQYF
TRBJ1-4,TRBD1,TRBV27,NA,TGTGCCAGCAGAGGACAGGCGATTAATGAAAAACTGTTTTTT,CASRGQAINEKLFF
TRBJ1-2,NA,TRBV28,NA,TGTGCCAGCAGTATCCTAAAAGGGGTTTGGTCCTATGGCTACACCTTC,CASSILKGVWSYGYTF
TRBJ2-3,TRBD2,TRBV27,NA,TGTGCCAGCAGCTCCCGGCTAGCGGGGCCAGATACGCAGTATTTT,CASSSRLAGPDTQYF
TRBJ2-5,NA,TRBV19,NA,TGTGCCAGTAGTATCGGGCAAGAGACCCAGTACTTC,CASSIGQETQYF
TRBJ2-7,NA,TRBV11-3,NA,TGTGCCAGCAGCCCAAGGGGGGGCAGGGGCTACGAGCAGTACTTC,CASSPRGGRGYEQYF
TRBJ1-1,TRBD1,TRBV5-5,NA,TGTGCCAGCAGAATTGGAGGGGGCAAAGGCACTGAAGCTTTCTTT,CASRIGGGKGTEAFF
TRBJ2-7,NA,TRBV2,NA,TGTGCCAGCAGTGAAGGTTCGCCCAGGGTTTCCTACGAGCAGTACTTC,CASSEGSPRVSYEQYF
TRBJ2-1,NA,TRBV5-4,NA,TGTGCCAGCAGCTGGGGTCACGGGAGCTCCTACAATGAGCAGTTCTTC,CASSWGHGSSYNEQFF
TRBJ2-7,TRBD1,TRBV27,NA,TGTGCCAGCAGTTTTATGCCACCGGGACAGTACTCCTACGAGCAGTACTTC,CASSFMPPGQYSYEQYF
TRBJ1-1,TRBD1,TRBV9,NA,TGTGCCAGCAGCGTAGTTGAGGGGGCGAGCCTCGAAGCTGAAGCTTTCTTT,CASSVVEGASLEAEAFF
TRBJ1-1,TRBD1,TRBV19,NA,TGTGCCAGTAGTAAAACTCCGGGACAGGGGAACACTGAAGCTTTCTTT,CASSKTPGQGNTEAFF
TRBJ1-4,NA,TRBV28,once,TGTGCCAGCGCCGTGAGAGGCGCATACGGCACGGGTGAAAAACTGTTTTTT,CASAVRGAYGTGEKLFF
TRBJ2-7,NA,TRBV12-5,NA,TGTGCTAGTGGTTTGGGAACAGGGCTCTCCTACGAGCAGTACTTC,CASGLGTGLSYEQYF
TRBJ2-5,NA,TRBV14,NA,TGTGCCAGCAGCCAATTCCTCCAAGAGACCCAGTACTTC,CASSQFLQETQYF
TRBJ2-3,NA,TRBV7-2,few,TGTGCCAGCAGCTTATATGCAGATACGCAGTATTTT,CASSLYADTQYF